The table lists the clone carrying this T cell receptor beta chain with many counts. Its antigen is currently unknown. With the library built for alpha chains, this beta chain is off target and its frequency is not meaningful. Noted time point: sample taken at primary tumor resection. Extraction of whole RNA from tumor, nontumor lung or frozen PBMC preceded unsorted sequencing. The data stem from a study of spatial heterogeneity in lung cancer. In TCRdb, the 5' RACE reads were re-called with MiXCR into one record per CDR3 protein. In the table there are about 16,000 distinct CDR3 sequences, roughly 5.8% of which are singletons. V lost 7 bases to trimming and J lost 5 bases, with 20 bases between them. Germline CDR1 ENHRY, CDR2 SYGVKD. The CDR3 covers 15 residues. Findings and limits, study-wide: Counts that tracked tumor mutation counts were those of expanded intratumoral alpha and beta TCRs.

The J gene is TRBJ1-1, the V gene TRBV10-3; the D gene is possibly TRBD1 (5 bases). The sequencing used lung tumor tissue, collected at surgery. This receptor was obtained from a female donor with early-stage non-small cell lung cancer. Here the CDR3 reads CAITLGGAGGTEAFF. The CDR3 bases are TGTGCCATCACCCTGGGAGGGGCTGGTGGAACTGAAGCTTTCTTT.